This TCR beta chain was obtained from a study of blood T cells in healthy people across ages. This clonotype occurred many times. A second about 6 to 12 cycle PCR used barcoded and J-beta primers. TCRdb re-called the 5' RACE reads with MiXCR, one entry per CDR3 protein. This table has about 840,000 distinct CDR3 sequences, about 29% appearing once. J lost 5 bases, V lost 4 bases, and 7 bases had no gene match. CDR1 is MDHEN and CDR2 is SYDVKM in the germline V gene. CDR3 length equals 14 residues. The same sample was also studied in work on T cells of mothers and their children. That report notes: The cDNA synthesis received all extracted RNA, at about 1.5 ug per 15 ul.

This chain joins TRBV28 and TRBJ2-5; 7 positions agree with TRBD1. This clonotype originated in a middle-aged woman in good health. Sequenced: blood. CDR3 bases: TGTGCCAGCAGTTCCCAGAGGGGGCGGGAGACCCAGTACTTC. Amino acids: CASSSQRGRETQYF. Full variable domain (outside the CDR3, taken from reference TRBV28 and TRBJ2-5): DVKVTQSSRYLVKRTGEKVFLECVQDMDHENMFWYRQDPGLGLRLIYFSYDVKMKEKGDIPEGYSVSREKKERFSLILESASTNQTSMYLCASSSQRGRETQYFGPGTRLLVL.